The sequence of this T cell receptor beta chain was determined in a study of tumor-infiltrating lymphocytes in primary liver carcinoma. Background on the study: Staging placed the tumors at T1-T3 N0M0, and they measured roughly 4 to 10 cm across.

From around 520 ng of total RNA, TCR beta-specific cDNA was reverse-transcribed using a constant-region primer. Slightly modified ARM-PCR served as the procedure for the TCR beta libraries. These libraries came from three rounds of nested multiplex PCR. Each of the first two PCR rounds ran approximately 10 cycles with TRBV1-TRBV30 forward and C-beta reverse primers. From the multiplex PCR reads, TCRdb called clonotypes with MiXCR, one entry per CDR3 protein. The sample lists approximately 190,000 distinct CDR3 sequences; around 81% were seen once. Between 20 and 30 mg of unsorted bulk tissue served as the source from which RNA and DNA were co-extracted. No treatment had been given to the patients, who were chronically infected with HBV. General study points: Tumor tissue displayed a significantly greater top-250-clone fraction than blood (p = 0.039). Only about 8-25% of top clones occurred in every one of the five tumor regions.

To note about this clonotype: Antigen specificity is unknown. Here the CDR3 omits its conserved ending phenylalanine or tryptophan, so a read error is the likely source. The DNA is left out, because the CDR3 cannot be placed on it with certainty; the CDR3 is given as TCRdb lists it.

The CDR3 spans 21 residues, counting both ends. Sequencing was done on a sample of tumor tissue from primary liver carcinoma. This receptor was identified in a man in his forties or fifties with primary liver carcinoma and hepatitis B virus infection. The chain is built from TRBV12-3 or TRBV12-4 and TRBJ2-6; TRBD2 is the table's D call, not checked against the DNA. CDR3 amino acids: CASSRTRLVPGRASGANVLAY.